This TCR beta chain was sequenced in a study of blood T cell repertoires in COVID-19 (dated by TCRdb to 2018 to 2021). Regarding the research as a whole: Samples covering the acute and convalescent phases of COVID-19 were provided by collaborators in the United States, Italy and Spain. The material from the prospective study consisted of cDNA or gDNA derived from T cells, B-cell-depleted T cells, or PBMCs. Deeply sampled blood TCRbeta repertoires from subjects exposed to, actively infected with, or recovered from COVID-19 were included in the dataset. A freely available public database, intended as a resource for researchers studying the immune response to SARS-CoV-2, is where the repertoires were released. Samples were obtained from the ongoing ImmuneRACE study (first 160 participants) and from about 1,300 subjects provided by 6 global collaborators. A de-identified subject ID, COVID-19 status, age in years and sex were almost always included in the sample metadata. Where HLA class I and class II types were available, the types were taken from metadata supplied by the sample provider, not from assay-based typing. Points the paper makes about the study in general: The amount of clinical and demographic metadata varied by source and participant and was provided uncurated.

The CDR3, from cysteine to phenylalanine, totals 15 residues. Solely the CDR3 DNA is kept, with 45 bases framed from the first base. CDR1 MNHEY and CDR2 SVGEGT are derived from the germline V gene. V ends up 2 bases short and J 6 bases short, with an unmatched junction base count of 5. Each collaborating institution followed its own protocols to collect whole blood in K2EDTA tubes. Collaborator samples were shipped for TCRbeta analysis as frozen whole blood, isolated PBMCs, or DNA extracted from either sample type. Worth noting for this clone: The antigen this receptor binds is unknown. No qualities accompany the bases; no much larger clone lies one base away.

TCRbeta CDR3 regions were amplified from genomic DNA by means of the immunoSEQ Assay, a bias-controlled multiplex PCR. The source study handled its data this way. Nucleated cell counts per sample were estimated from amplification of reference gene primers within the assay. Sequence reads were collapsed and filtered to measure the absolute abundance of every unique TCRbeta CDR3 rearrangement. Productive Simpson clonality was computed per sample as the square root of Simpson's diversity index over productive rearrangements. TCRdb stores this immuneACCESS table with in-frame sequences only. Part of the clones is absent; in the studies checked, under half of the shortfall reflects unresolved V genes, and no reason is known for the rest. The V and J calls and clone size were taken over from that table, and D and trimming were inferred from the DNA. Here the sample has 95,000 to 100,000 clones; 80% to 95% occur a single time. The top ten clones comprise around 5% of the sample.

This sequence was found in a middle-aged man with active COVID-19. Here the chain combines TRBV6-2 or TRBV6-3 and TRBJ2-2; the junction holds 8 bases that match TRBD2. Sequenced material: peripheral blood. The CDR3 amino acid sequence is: CASSYTGGFPGELFF. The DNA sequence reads TGTGCCAGCAGTTACACGGGAGGGTTTCCCGGGGAGCTGTTTTTT.